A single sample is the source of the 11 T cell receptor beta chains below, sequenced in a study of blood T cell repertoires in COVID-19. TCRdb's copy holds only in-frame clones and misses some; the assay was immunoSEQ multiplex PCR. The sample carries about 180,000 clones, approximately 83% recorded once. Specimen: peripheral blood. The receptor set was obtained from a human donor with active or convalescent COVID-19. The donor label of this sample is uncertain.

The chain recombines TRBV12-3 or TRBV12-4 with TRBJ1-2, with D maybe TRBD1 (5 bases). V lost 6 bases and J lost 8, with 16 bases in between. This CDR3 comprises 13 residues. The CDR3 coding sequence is TGTGCCAGCAGAACAGGAACGGCGGGAGGCTACACCTTC. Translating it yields CASRTGTAGGYTF.

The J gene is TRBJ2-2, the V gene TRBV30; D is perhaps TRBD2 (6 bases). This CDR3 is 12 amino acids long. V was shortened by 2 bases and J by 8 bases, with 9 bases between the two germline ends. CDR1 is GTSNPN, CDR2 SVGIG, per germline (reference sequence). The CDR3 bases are TGTGCCTGGAGTACGGGGAGGGGGGAGCTGTTTTTT. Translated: CAWSTGRGELFF.

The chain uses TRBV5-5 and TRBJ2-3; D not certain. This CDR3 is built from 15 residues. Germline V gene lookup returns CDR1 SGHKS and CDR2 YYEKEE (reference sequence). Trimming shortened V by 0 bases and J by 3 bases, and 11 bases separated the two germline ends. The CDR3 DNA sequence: TGTGCCAGCAGCTTGGAGGCAGGAAGAACAGATACGCAGTATTTT. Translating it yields CASSLEAGRTDTQYF.

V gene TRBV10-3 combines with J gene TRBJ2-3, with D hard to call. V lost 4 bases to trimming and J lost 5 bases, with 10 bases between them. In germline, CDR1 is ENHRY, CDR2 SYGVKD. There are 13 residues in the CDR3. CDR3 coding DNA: TGTGCCATCAGTGGAGATTCCTTAGATACGCAGTATTTT. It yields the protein CAISGDSLDTQYF.

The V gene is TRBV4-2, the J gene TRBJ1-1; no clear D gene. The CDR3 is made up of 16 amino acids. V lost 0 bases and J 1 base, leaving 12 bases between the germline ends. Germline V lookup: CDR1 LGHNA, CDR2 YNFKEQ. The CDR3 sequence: CASSQERVSSNTEAFF. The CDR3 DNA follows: TGTGCCAGCAGCCAAGAACGGGTATCCTCGAACACTGAAGCTTTCTTT.

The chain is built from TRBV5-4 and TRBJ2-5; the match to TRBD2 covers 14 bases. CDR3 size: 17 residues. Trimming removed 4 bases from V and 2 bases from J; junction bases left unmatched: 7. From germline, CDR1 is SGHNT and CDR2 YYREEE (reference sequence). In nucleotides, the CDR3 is TGTGCCAGCAGCACGGGGACTAGCGGGAGTTTTCAAGAGACCCAGTACTTC. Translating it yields CASSTGTSGSFQETQYF. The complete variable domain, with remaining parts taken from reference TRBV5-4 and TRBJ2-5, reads ETGVTQSPTHLIKTRGQQVTLRCSSQSGHNTVSWYQQALGQGPQFIFQYYREEENGRGNFPPRFSGLQFPNYSSELNVNALELDDSALYLCASSTGTSGSFQETQYFGPGTRLLVL.

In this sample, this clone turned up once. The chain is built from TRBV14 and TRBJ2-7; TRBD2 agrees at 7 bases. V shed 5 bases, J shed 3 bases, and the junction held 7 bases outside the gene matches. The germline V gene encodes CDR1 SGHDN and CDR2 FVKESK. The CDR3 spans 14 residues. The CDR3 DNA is TGTGCCAGCAGCAGGACTAGTTTAGGCTACGAGCAGTACTTC. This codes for CASSRTSLGYEQYF.

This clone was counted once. CDR3 region: CASSSGRGQGSNEQFF. The CDR3 DNA sequence: TGTGCCAGCAGTTCGGGTAGGGGACAGGGAAGCAATGAGCAGTTCTTC. The chain recombines TRBV27 with TRBJ2-1, with 9 bases lining up with TRBD1. Germline V CDR1 and CDR2: MNHEY, SMNVEV (reference sequence). CDR3 length: 16 amino acids. The trim removed 4 bases at V and 6 bases at J, leaving 10 bases unmatched.

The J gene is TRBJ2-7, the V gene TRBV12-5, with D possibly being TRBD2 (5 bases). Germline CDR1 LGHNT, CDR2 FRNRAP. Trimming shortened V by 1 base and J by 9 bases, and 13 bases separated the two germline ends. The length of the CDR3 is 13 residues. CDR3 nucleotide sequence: TGTGCTAGTGGTTTGGGGACTGTGGCGGTGCAGTACTTC. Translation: CASGLGTVAVQYF.

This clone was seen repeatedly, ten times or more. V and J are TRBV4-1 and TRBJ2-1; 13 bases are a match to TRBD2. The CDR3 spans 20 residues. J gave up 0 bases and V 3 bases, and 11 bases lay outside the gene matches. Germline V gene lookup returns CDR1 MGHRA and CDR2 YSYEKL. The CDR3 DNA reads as TGCGCCAGCAGCCAGCTTCAGACTAGCGGGGGGCCAAGCTCCTACAATGAGCAGTTCTTC. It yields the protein CASSQLQTSGGPSSYNEQFF.

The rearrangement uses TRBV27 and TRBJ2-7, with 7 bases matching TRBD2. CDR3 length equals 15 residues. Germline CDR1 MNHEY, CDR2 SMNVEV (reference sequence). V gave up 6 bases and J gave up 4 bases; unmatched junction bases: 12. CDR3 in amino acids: CASRLNYGTNYEQYF. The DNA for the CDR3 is TGTGCCAGCAGGTTAAATTACGGGACTAATTACGAGCAGTACTTC.